The 25 T cell receptor beta chains reported below all come from one sample, sequenced in a study of blood T cell repertoires in COVID-19. The protocol was immunoSEQ multiplex PCR, while the TCRdb copy is restricted to in-frame clones and leaves out a portion. This table holds 150,000 to 200,000 clones, 85% to 90% found once. The source material was peripheral blood. Receptors were obtained from a man between 18 and 29 years old with active or convalescent COVID-19.

CDR3: CASSRQGAPGNTIYF. Here the CDR3 DNA reads TGTGCCAGCAGTAGACAGGGGGCGCCGGGAAACACCATATATTTT. The gene calls are TRBV6-5 and TRBJ1-3; TRBD1 agrees at 10 bases. Germline CDR1 reads MNHEY; CDR2 reads SVGAGI. V shed 5 bases, J shed 4 bases, and the junction held 5 bases outside the gene matches. The CDR3 length is 15 residues.

The gene calls are TRBV27 and TRBJ2-3; a possible D gene is TRBD2 (5 bases). The V gene's germline CDR1 is MNHEY and CDR2 SMNVEV (reference sequence). The CDR3 contains 12 residues. V lost 4 bases to trimming and J lost 5 bases, with 7 bases between them. This chain's CDR3 is CASSSLGDTQYF. The DNA of the CDR3 is TGTGCCAGCAGTTCACTAGGAGATACGCAGTATTTT.

The chain uses TRBV7-8 and TRBJ2-3, with 8 bases matching TRBD2. The V gene end was trimmed by 6 bases and the J gene end by 7 bases; junction bases not matched to a gene: 9. The germline CDR1 and CDR2 sequences are SGHVS and FQNEAQ. This CDR3 region has 14 residues. The CDR3 DNA reads TGTGCCAGCAGGCCGGGCGGGGGGATATATACGCAGTATTTT. This translates into CASRPGGGIYTQYF.

The V call is TRBV5-1, the J call TRBJ1-1; 9 bases map to TRBD1. The germline gives CDR1 SGHRS, CDR2 YFSETQ. The CDR3 runs 16 residues. V trimming: 5 bases; J trimming: 4 bases; junction bases outside the gene matches: 12. CDR3 bases: TGCGCCAGCAGGAGAGGACAGGGGATATCCCCCACTGAAGCTTTCTTT. It encodes CASRRGQGISPTEAFF.

The rearrangement uses TRBV5-8 and TRBJ2-7; weak D call: TRBD2 (6 bases). The CDR3 has 15 amino acids. Per germline, CDR1 SGHTS and CDR2 YDEGEE. Trimming removed 2 bases from V and 6 bases from J, with 18 bases in between. Here the CDR3 DNA reads TGTGCCAGCAGCTTCCGGTCTGGACCCGGGGGCGAGCAGTACTTC. It specifies CASSFRSGPGGEQYF.

A single count supports this clone. This sequence joins TRBV19 and TRBJ2-2, with a tentative D call TRBD2 (6 bases). The V end was cut by 5 bases, the J end by 6 bases, with 13 bases between. This CDR3 contains 14 residues. Looked up from germline, CDR1 is LNHDA and CDR2 is SQIVND (reference sequence). CDR3 sequence: CASSALGGAGELFF. CDR3 DNA sequence: TGTGCCAGTAGTGCTCTAGGCGGGGCCGGGGAGCTGTTTTTT.

The count of this clone is one. The chain uses TRBV27 and TRBJ2-3, with 7 positions matching TRBD2. Trimming at V came to 4 bases and at J to 1 base, leaving 8 bases not matched to a gene. The CDR3 length is 16 residues. Germline assignment: CDR1 MNHEY and CDR2 SMNVEV (reference sequence). The CDR3 nucleotides are TGTGCCAGCAGTTCCCTAGCGGCGACGGGCACAGATACGCAGTATTTT. This gives the protein CASSSLAATGTDTQYF.

The chain has TRBV6-1 and TRBJ1-5; possible D gene TRBD1, 5 bases. V shed 3 bases and J shed 10 bases, with 16 bases lying between them. CDR3 size: 14 residues. CDR1 is MNHNS, CDR2 SASEGT, per germline. CDR3 coding DNA: TGTGCCAGCAGTGATGCGGGGGACGCGAGTCCCCAGCATTTT. Its protein product is CASSDAGDASPQHF.

This chain connects TRBV6-4 to TRBJ2-1, with 11 bases fitting TRBD2. Germline V lookup: CDR1 MRHNA, CDR2 SNTAGT. CDR3 length: 15 residues. With V trimmed by 0 bases and J by 5 bases, 0 bases remained unmatched. CDR3 sequence (DNA): TGTGCCAGCAGTGACTCGGGACTAGCGGACAATGAGCAGTTCTTC. Amino acids: CASSDSGLADNEQFF.

The chain links TRBV11-3 to TRBJ2-7; possibly TRBD1 for D (6 bases). The germline V and J ends were trimmed by 10 bases and 6 bases, with 19 bases remaining between them. From germline, CDR1 is SGHNT and CDR2 YENEEA. There are 13 residues in the CDR3. The CDR3 sequence is CATAGGQTGEQYF. CDR3 DNA: TGTGCCACCGCCGGAGGACAGACGGGCGAGCAGTACTTC.

The rearrangement uses TRBV18 and TRBJ1-2; D is unclear. Trimming removed 3 bases at V and 4 bases at J, with 9 bases between. The CDR3 runs to 13 residues. Germline CDR1 KGHSH, CDR2 LQKENI. The CDR3 DNA reads TGTGCCAGCTCACCGGGAGAAGCCTATGGCTACACCTTC. It translates to CASSPGEAYGYTF.

The CDR3 DNA follows: TGTGCCAGCAGCCAAGAACAGGGCGAATCACACTACGAGCAGTACTTC. Translated, it gives CASSQEQGESHYEQYF. V is TRBV4-2 and J is TRBJ2-7, with a weak D call TRBD1 (6 bases). This CDR3 is built from 16 residues. From germline, CDR1 is LGHNA and CDR2 YNFKEQ. With 0 bases removed from V and 3 bases from J, the gap between germline ends came to 15 bases.

The chain has TRBV2 and TRBJ2-1; 13 bases are shared with TRBD2. Germline CDR1 reads SNHLY; CDR2 reads FYNNEI. V dropped 6 bases and J dropped 9; count of bases not matched to a gene: 2. The CDR3 sequence is 13 residues long. The CDR3 loop is CASRGLAGSEQFF. CDR3 nucleotide sequence: TGTGCCAGCAGGGGACTAGCGGGAAGTGAGCAGTTCTTC.

The chain joins TRBV6-5 to TRBJ1-2; perhaps TRBD1 as D (5 bases). In germline, CDR1 is MNHEY, CDR2 SVGAGI. V was cut by 7 bases and J by 4 bases, with 19 bases left in between. The CDR3 contains 15 residues. CDR3 loop: CASTLGEGKGYGYTF. The CDR3 DNA follows: TGTGCCAGCACCCTAGGGGAGGGGAAAGGCTATGGCTACACCTTC.

This clone was seen a single time. This chain links TRBV4-3 with TRBJ1-4, with a possible D match to TRBD1 (5 bases). The CDR3 spans 16 residues. Germline-derived CDR1 and CDR2 are LGHNA and YSLEER. Trimming pared 0 bases from V and 5 bases from J, leaving 13 bases between. The CDR3 coding sequence is TGCGCCAGCAGCCAAGATTCGGGGGTGGAGAATGAAAAACTGTTTTTT. This encodes CASSQDSGVENEKLFF.

The chain is built from TRBV18 and TRBJ2-1; 11 nucleotides line up with TRBD2. V lost 3 bases, J lost 5 bases, and 3 bases stayed unmatched. The CDR3 consists of 15 residues. Germline CDR1 KGHSH, CDR2 LQKENI. The CDR3 is CASSPLAGGNNEQFF. The CDR3 nucleotides read TGTGCCAGCTCACCCCTAGCGGGAGGTAACAATGAGCAGTTCTTC.

This clone was found once. V gene TRBV19 combines with J gene TRBJ1-2; D not resolved. V gave up 5 bases and J gave up 4 bases, with 14 bases separating them. The CDR3 spans 14 residues. CDR1 and CDR2 from the germline V gene are LNHDA and SQIVND (reference sequence). The CDR3 nucleotides read TGTGCCAGTAGTCTTCCCGCGGGCCTCTATGGCTACACCTTC. Protein sequence: CASSLPAGLYGYTF.

The V call is TRBV7-6, the J call TRBJ1-4; 7 bases are a match to TRBD1. CDR1 SGHVS and CDR2 FNYEAQ come from the germline V gene. V shed 1 base and J 9 bases; nucleotides not matched to a gene: 14. This CDR3 contains 17 residues. In DNA, the CDR3 is TGTGCCAGCAGCTTAGAGGGACAGCGAGATCACGATCAAAAACTGTTTTTT. This codes for CASSLEGQRDHDQKLFF.

The V and J genes are TRBV24-1 and TRBJ2-3, with 8 bases that match TRBD2. Unmatched junction bases numbered 8, after V lost 5 bases and J lost 2 bases. The CDR3 runs to 16 residues. The germline gives CDR1 KGHDR, CDR2 SFDVKD. The CDR3, as DNA: TGTGCCACCAGTGTGATCGAGCGGGGGAACACAGATACGCAGTATTTT. Amino acids: CATSVIERGNTDTQYF.

The chain joins TRBV25-1 to TRBJ2-7; D is unclear. CDR3 length equals 14 residues. Per germline, CDR1 MGHDK and CDR2 SYGVNS. V lost 5 bases and J lost 4, with 15 bases in between. The CDR3 bases are TGTGCCAGCAGTCTACAAGGCGGTGCTTACGAGCAGTACTTC. It yields the protein CASSLQGGAYEQYF.

The V call is TRBV7-8, the J call TRBJ2-7; D unresolved. Per the germline V gene, CDR1 is SGHVS and CDR2 is FQNEAQ. The ends were cut back, 3 bases at V and 2 bases at J, with 8 bases in the middle. This CDR3 is 13 amino acids long. The CDR3, as DNA: TGTGCCAGCAGCTTGGCGACACCCTACGAGCAGTACTTC. The encoded protein is CASSLATPYEQYF. Supplemented by reference TRBV7-8 and TRBJ2-7, the full variable domain reads GAGVSQSPRYKVAKRGQDVALRCDPISGHVSLFWYQQALGQGPEFLTYFQNEAQLDKSGLPSDRFFAERPEGSVSTLKIQRTQQEDSAVYLCASSLATPYEQYFGPGTRLTVT.

The rearrangement links TRBV6-5 to TRBJ1-1; D is perhaps TRBD1 (5 bases). This CDR3 has 14 residues. Per germline, CDR1 MNHEY and CDR2 SVGAGI. The germline V and J ends were trimmed by 5 bases and 1 base, with 11 bases remaining between them. The CDR3 DNA reads as TGTGCCAGCAGTCGGGACTTCCAGAACACTGAAGCTTTCTTT. Its translation: CASSRDFQNTEAFF.

The genes are TRBV7-3 and TRBJ2-7; D is undetermined. The CDR3 has 11 residues. Deletions cut 4 bases from V and 6 bases from J, with 7 bases between. Germline CDR1 and CDR2: SGHTA and FQGTGA. The CDR3 DNA is TGTGCCAGCAGCTCCGGTGGCGAGCAGTACTTC. This gives the protein CASSSGGEQYF.

The rearrangement uses TRBV3-1 (or the pseudogene TRBV3-2) and TRBJ1-1, with D perhaps TRBD1 (6 bases). From germline, CDR1 is LGHDT and CDR2 YNNKEL (reference sequence). Trimming stripped 2 bases from V and 4 bases from J, with 8 bases between. CDR3 length: 13 amino acids. The CDR3 DNA reads TGTGCCAGCAGCCAAACGACAGGCACTGAAGCTTTCTTT. Translation gives CASSQTTGTEAFF.

This rearrangement joins TRBV5-6 to TRBJ1-1; TRBD1 aligns across 9 bases. There are 14 residues in the CDR3. Germline CDR1 reads SGHDT; CDR2 reads YYEEEE. With V trimmed by 3 bases and J by 5 bases, 5 bases remained unmatched. The CDR3 spells CASSSNRGRTEAFF. CDR3 coding DNA: TGTGCCAGCAGCTCCAACAGGGGGCGGACTGAAGCTTTCTTT.